Each of the 22 T cell receptor beta chains below was sequenced from the same sample in a study of cytomegalovirus exposure and HLA in healthy donors. Primers included in the PCR were 60 Vbeta and 13 Jbeta primers. Measured with immunoSEQ multiplex PCR; TCRdb has only the in-frame clones, and not every one. The sample lists around 140,000 clones; approximately 80% were seen once. Input material: PBMCs. The receptor source for this set is a woman aged 55-70 years in good health and CMV-seronegative.

The V and J genes are TRBV4-1 and TRBJ2-7; D gene unclear. The V and J ends lost 0 bases and 0 bases respectively, with 9 bases between them. The germline V gene encodes CDR1 MGHRA and CDR2 YSYEKL. This CDR3 has 15 residues. DNA for the CDR3: TGCGCCAGCAGCCAAGATTCCTTGAGCTCCTACGAGCAGTACTTC. It encodes CASSQDSLSSYEQYF.

This clone was detected only once. The chain uses TRBV7-9 and TRBJ2-3; possibly TRBD2 for D (5 bases). The CDR3 consists of 12 residues. Germline values: CDR1 SEHNR, CDR2 FQNEAQ (reference sequence). Trimming removed 3 bases at V and 6 bases at J, with 7 bases between. In nucleotides, the CDR3 is TGTGCCAGCAGCTTTGGGAGTGATACGCAGTATTTT. This sequence encodes CASSFGSDTQYF.

V is TRBV27 and J is TRBJ1-1; 7 bases map to TRBD1. The CDR3 runs to 14 residues. V was pared by 5 bases and J by 7 bases, with 10 bases of the junction left unmatched. CDR1 MNHEY and CDR2 SMNVEV come from the germline V gene (reference sequence). CDR3 sequence (DNA): TGTGCCAGCAGTCGACAGGGCCTCTACGGTGAAGCTTTCTTT. This gives the protein CASSRQGLYGEAFF.

The V call is TRBV6-1, the J call TRBJ2-7; possibly TRBD2 for D (7 bases). Germline loops: CDR1 MNHNS, CDR2 SASEGT. The CDR3 loop spans 13 amino acids. Trimming removed 4 bases at V and 2 bases at J, with 9 bases between. The CDR3 loop reads CASSVGGPYEQYF. The CDR3 DNA follows: TGTGCCAGCAGTGTCGGGGGGCCCTACGAGCAGTACTTC.

This CDR3 reads CASSEPGQAKNTEAFF. CDR3 DNA: TGTGCCAGCAGTGAACCGGGACAGGCGAAGAACACTGAAGCTTTCTTT. This chain joins TRBV6-1 and TRBJ1-1; 8 nucleotides match TRBD1. The V gene end was trimmed by 2 bases and the J gene end by 1 base; junction bases not matched to a gene: 6. This CDR3 region has 16 residues. Germline CDR1 is MNHNS and CDR2 is SASEGT.

This sequence joins TRBV10-1 and TRBJ2-3; D is perhaps TRBD1 (6 bases). With 4 bases removed from V and 2 bases from J, the gap between germline ends came to 19 bases. Germline values: CDR1 WNHNN, CDR2 SYGVQD (reference sequence). CDR3 length equals 17 residues. DNA of the CDR3: TGCGCCAGCAGTGGAATAGACCGGGACACAGCCACAGATACGCAGTATTTT. Amino acid sequence: CASSGIDRDTATDTQYF.

V usage is TRBV5-1 and J usage is TRBJ2-7; TRBD2 agrees at 11 bases. The V segment lost 0 bases and the J segment 6 bases; nucleotides outside the gene matches: 8. This CDR3 comprises 16 residues. Germline CDR1 is SGHRS and CDR2 is YFSETQ. The DNA of the CDR3 is TGCGCCAGCAGCTTGGATGGACTAGCGGGTTCTTCCGAGCAGTACTTC. This sequence encodes CASSLDGLAGSSEQYF.

The V call is TRBV29-1, the J call TRBJ1-1; TRBD1 matches 7 bases. Germline V gene data show CDR1 as SQVTM and CDR2 as ANQGSEA. Germline trimming cut 0 bases from V and 11 bases from J; bases unmatched to any gene: 3. The CDR3 extends over 11 amino acids. CDR3 nucleotide sequence: TGCAGCGTTGAAGAGGGCAGGGGGGCTTTCTTT. Its protein is CSVEEGRGAFF.

CDR3 DNA sequence: TGTGCCAGCAGTGAGGCCGGGACAGGGACTCCCTACGAGCAGTACTTC. This sequence encodes CASSEAGTGTPYEQYF. The V call is TRBV2, the J call TRBJ2-7; TRBD1 matches 9 bases. CDR3 length equals 16 residues. CDR1 is SNHLY, CDR2 FYNNEI, per germline. The trim removed 3 bases at V and 2 bases at J, leaving 8 bases unmatched.

The chain couples TRBV10-2 to TRBJ1-3; tentative D call: TRBD1 (5 bases). This CDR3 is built from 15 residues. CDR1 is WSHSY, CDR2 SAAADI, per germline. Trimming left V 7 bases short and J 2 bases short, with 15 bases between. CDR3 loop: CASKVGGEPGNTIYF. The CDR3, as DNA: TGCGCCAGCAAAGTGGGGGGTGAGCCTGGAAACACCATATATTTT.

The CDR3 loop is CASSARDRGGEAFF. For the CDR3, the DNA is TGTGCCAGCAGCGCAAGGGACAGGGGCGGAGAAGCTTTCTTT. The rearrangement links TRBV6-1 to TRBJ1-1; 10 bases are shared with TRBD1. The trim removed 6 bases at V and 8 bases at J, leaving 9 bases unmatched. The CDR3 totals 14 residues. Germline CDR1 and CDR2: MNHNS and SASEGT.

J is TRBJ2-3 and V is TRBV19; D unresolved. Trimming left V 2 bases short and J 6 bases short, with 6 bases between. The CDR3 consists of 12 residues. Germline V gene data show CDR1 as LNHDA and CDR2 as SQIVND (reference sequence). DNA for the CDR3: TGTGCCAGTAGTATACCCGAGGATACGCAGTATTTT. Encoded protein: CASSIPEDTQYF.

This sequence joins TRBV15 and TRBJ2-5, with 7 bases identical to TRBD1. Germline V lookup: CDR1 LNHNV, CDR2 YYDKDF (reference sequence). CDR3 size: 16 residues. The V gene end was trimmed by 0 bases and the J gene end by 4 bases; junction bases not matched to a gene: 8. CDR3 amino acids: CATSRERNRGIETQYF. For the CDR3, the DNA is TGTGCCACCAGCAGAGAACGAAACAGGGGTATAGAGACCCAGTACTTC.

J is TRBJ1-6 and V is TRBV5-4; TRBD1 aligns across 7 bases. V lost 3 bases to trimming and J lost 0 bases; unmatched junction nucleotides: 9. The CDR3 spans 18 residues. Germline lookup yields CDR1 SGHNT and CDR2 YYREEE (reference sequence). CDR3 in amino acids: CASSSGNRDSSYNSPLHF. CDR3 sequence (DNA): TGTGCCAGCAGCTCTGGCAATAGGGACAGCTCCTATAATTCACCCCTCCACTTT.

The chain couples TRBV6-5 to TRBJ2-5, with TRBD2 matching 7 bases. This CDR3 comprises 13 residues. J lost 11 bases, V lost 0 bases, and 6 bases had no gene match. Germline CDR1 and CDR2: MNHEY and SVGAGI. The CDR3 DNA is TGTGCCAGCAGTTACTCGAGACGGGGGGAGCAGTACTTC. Translation: CASSYSRRGEQYF.

This clone was counted a few times. The V gene is TRBV7-2, the J gene TRBJ2-6; 7 bases match TRBD1. The V segment lost 9 bases and the J segment 5 bases; nucleotides outside the gene matches: 16. This CDR3 is 17 amino acids long. Germline-derived CDR1 and CDR2 are SGHTA and FQGNSA. The CDR3, as DNA: TGTGCCAGTCAGTTTTTTTTCAGGGGGTTTAGGGCCAACGTCCTGACTTTC. It yields the protein CASQFFFRGFRANVLTF.

The chain combines TRBV5-5 with TRBJ2-7; 11 nucleotides line up with TRBD1. From germline, CDR1 is SGHKS and CDR2 YYEKEE (reference sequence). The CDR3 sequence is 16 residues long. The V segment lost 3 bases and the J segment 6 bases; nucleotides outside the gene matches: 11. CDR3 region: CASSSNIGTGGFEQYF. The CDR3 DNA reads as TGTGCCAGCAGCTCAAATATCGGGACAGGGGGTTTCGAGCAGTACTTC.

Written as DNA, the CDR3 is TGTGCCAGCAGCTTAACACAGGGCGACTATGGCTACACCTTC. Translation gives CASSLTQGDYGYTF. The chain uses TRBV7-3 and TRBJ1-2; D might be TRBD1 (6 bases). Germline CDR1 reads SGHTA; CDR2 reads FQGTGA. With 0 bases removed from V and 3 bases from J, the gap between germline ends came to 8 bases. The CDR3 runs to 14 residues.

The rearrangement uses TRBV2 and TRBJ1-2; TRBD1 might be the D (6 bases). Trimming pared 7 bases from V and 4 bases from J, leaving 16 bases between. CDR3 length: 14 residues. The germline gives CDR1 SNHLY, CDR2 FYNNEI. This chain's CDR3 is CASTILQGSYGYTF. In nucleotides, the CDR3 is TGTGCCAGCACCATATTACAGGGTAGCTATGGCTACACCTTC.

This CDR3 is CASSPRLRTDRYNSPLHF. DNA for the CDR3: TGTGCCAGCAGCCCTCGCCTCCGGACAGACCGATACAATTCACCCCTCCACTTT. The chain couples TRBV9 to TRBJ1-6; possible D gene TRBD1, 6 bases. CDR3 length: 18 residues. V gave up 4 bases and J gave up 7 bases, with 24 bases separating them. Germline CDR1 reads SGDLS; CDR2 reads YYNGEE. Complete variable domain (other parts from reference TRBV9 and TRBJ1-6): DSGVTQTPKHLITATGQRVTLRCSPRSGDLSVYWYQQSLDQGLQFLIQYYNGEERAKGNILERFSAQQFPDLHSELNLSSLELGDSALYFCASSPRLRTDRYNSPLHFGNGTRLTVT.

This chain uses TRBV2 with TRBJ2-3; D unresolved. This CDR3 has 13 residues. V was pared by 7 bases and J by 0 bases, with 8 bases between. Germline V CDR1 and CDR2: SNHLY, FYNNEI. The CDR3 is CASTGGSTDTQYF. The CDR3 coding sequence is TGTGCCAGCACTGGCGGTAGCACAGATACGCAGTATTTT.

The V gene is TRBV7-9, the J gene TRBJ2-7, with D perhaps TRBD2 (5 bases). This CDR3 region has 14 residues. V was trimmed by 0 bases and J by 3 bases, leaving 9 bases between them. Germline CDR1 is SEHNR and CDR2 is FQNEAQ (reference sequence). The CDR3, as DNA: TGTGCCAGCAGCTTAGCGAGTACTAGCTACGAGCAGTACTTC. Translation gives CASSLASTSYEQYF.